The clone carrying this T cell receptor (beta chain) appeared a few times. As yet, its antigen is unknown. The CDR3 carries no conserved terminal phenylalanine or tryptophan, so it likely arises from a read error. The DNA is left out, because the CDR3 cannot be placed on it with certainty; the CDR3 is given as TCRdb lists it. The time point was: newly diagnosed GD, antithyroid drugs for less than 3 months. PBMCs provided the RNA from which the TCR library was made. Diagnosing Graves' disease relied on the American Thyroid Association guidelines. The CDR3 totals 15 residues, both ends included. The germline gives CDR1 MGHRA, CDR2 YSYEKL. The entry originates in a study of regulatory T cells in long-lasting Graves disease. Study conclusions and caveats: Persistent disease favored TRBV28, TRBJ1-2 and TRBJ2-5.

CDR3 regions were amplified by Arm-PCR using iRepertoire HTBI primers to build TCR beta libraries. TCRdb recomputed calls from the multiplex PCR reads with MiXCR, one row per CDR3 protein. The sample has 200,000 to 250,000 distinct CDR3 sequences, 15% to 20% seen once. The TCR originated in a female donor with Graves disease. The rearrangement links TRBV4-1 to TRBJ2-1; the table gives TRBD2 as D, unverified against the DNA. Here the sequenced sample was peripheral blood mononuclear cells (PBMCs), taken at new diagnosis, from a patient treated with antithyroid drugs. CDR3 in amino acids: CASSQGSRLAQGYQV.